Listed below are T cell receptor beta chains from one sample, sequenced in a study of human T cells and chemical hapten exposure. TCRdb itself ran the 5' RACE reads through MiXCR, one entry per CDR3 protein. The table shows about 140,000 distinct CDR3 sequences, with around 4% occurring only once. These receptors were obtained from a female donor in good health. Both conserved end residues are part of each CDR3. The D gene is left open where the match is weak. Not every row has a clone size; where given, it reads once, few, many or a size class.

size	D	V	J	DNA	CDR3
many	-	TRBV28	TRBJ2-7	TGTGCCAGCGGGACCCAGGCCCGCTACGAGCAGTACTTC	CASGTQARYEQYF
many	TRBD1	TRBV18	TRBJ1-6	TGTGCCAGCTCAAACCGGGACAGAGGAAATTCACCCCTCCACTTT	CASSNRDRGNSPLHF
many	-	TRBV5-1	TRBJ2-3	TGCGCCAGCAGCCGGATCACAGGTTCATTTCGCACAGATACGCAGTATTTT	CASSRITGSFRTDTQYF
-	-	TRBV5-4	TRBJ2-1	TGTGCCAGCAGCACCGTCAGGGGTTTGGTAGGCAATGAGCAGTTCTTC	CASSTVRGLVGNEQFF
-	TRBD1	TRBV12-3/TRBV12-4	TRBJ2-5	TGTGCCAGCAGCCACTCCCATCGGGACAGGGATAAACAAGAGACCCAGTACTTC	CASSHSHRDRDKQETQYF
many	-	TRBV5-5	TRBJ1-6	TGTGCCAGCAGCCCGATGGGGGTAGGCAGTTCACCCCTCCACTTT	CASSPMGVGSSPLHF
many	TRBD2	TRBV20-1	TRBJ2-3	TGCAGTGCTAGAGGAGGATTACGGGGGCGGGGGGCGACAGATACGCAGTATTTT	CSARGGLRGRGATDTQYF
few	-	TRBV5-4	TRBJ1-1	TGTGCCAGCAGCTTGAGTGCCAGGATGGGGACAAACACTGAAGCTTTCTTT	CASSLSARMGTNTEAFF
many	TRBD1	TRBV6-6	TRBJ2-6	TGTGCCAGCAGTCCGACAGGGGGTGGCTCTGGGGCCAACGTCCTGACTTTC	CASSPTGGGSGANVLTF
many	TRBD1	TRBV5-4	TRBJ1-6	TGTGCCAGCAGCTCTACAGGGGCCGACCGTTCGACCCTCCACTTT	CASSSTGADRSTLHF
few	TRBD1	TRBV20-1	TRBJ1-5	TGCAGTGCTCATAAGGACAGGGGGCATGGCAATCAGCCCCAGCATTTT	CSAHKDRGHGNQPQHF
many	TRBD2	TRBV5-1	TRBJ2-3	TGCGCCAGCAGCTTGGCCGGCGGGGGGCGCACAGATACGCAGTATTTT	CASSLAGGGRTDTQYF
-	-	TRBV2	TRBJ2-7	TGTGCCAGCAGCGCCCAAGAGGGTTGTACGTACGAGCAGTACTTC	CASSAQEGCTYEQYF
many	-	TRBV4-2	TRBJ1-2	TGTGCCAGCAGCCAGTTTCTCACCGCGGGCGGCTATGGCTACACCTTC	CASSQFLTAGGYGYTF
-	-	TRBV12-3/TRBV12-4	TRBJ2-3	TGTGCCAGCACACCCCGCCCAGGCCGCACAGATACGCAGTATTTT	CASTPRPGRTDTQYF
many	-	TRBV29-1	TRBJ2-3	TGCAGCGTTGCGGCGGGGTCTCTAATTCCGCAGTATTTT	CSVAAGSLIPQYF
few	-	TRBV13	TRBJ1-5	TGTGCCAGCAGCTTAGGGTGGGGTGCGACTCAGCCCCAGCATTTT	CASSLGWGATQPQHF
few	TRBD1	TRBV2	TRBJ2-1	TGTGCCAGCAGTAACAGGGGTCTAACAAATGAGCAGTTCTTC	CASSNRGLTNEQFF
-	-	TRBV5-1	TRBJ2-3	TGCGCCAGCAGCTTCGACATCACAGATACGCAGTATTTT	CASSFDITDTQYF
many	-	TRBV5-1	TRBJ1-6	TGCGCCAGCAGCCCGGGTAGGGGGAATTCACCCCTCCACTTT	CASSPGRGNSPLHF
many	-	TRBV5-1	TRBJ2-5	TGCGCCAGCAGGAGCTCACCATGGGAAGAGACCCAGTACTTC	CASRSSPWEETQYF
many	-	TRBV29-1	TRBJ2-1	TGCAGCGTTGAGAGTATTGAGCAGTTCTTC	CSVESIEQFF
many	-	TRBV12-3/TRBV12-4	TRBJ1-1	TGTGCCAGCATTCGGGACTCCCCGAAGACTGAAGCTTTCTTT	CASIRDSPKTEAFF
many	TRBD1	TRBV12-3/TRBV12-4	TRBJ2-3	TGTGCCAGCAGTTTTGGACAGGGCACAGATACGCAGTATTTT	CASSFGQGTDTQYF
many	-	TRBV4-1	TRBJ2-3	TGCGCCAGCAGCCAAGACCCCAACCGGGGGGCGGCAGATACGCAGTATTTT	CASSQDPNRGAADTQYF
few	-	TRBV18	TRBJ1-2	TGTGCCAGCTCACCGATCCCCGGTTCAGGAATCTATGGCTACACCTTC	CASSPIPGSGIYGYTF
many	-	TRBV11-3	TRBJ2-2	TGTGCCAGCAGCTTAGGAAGGACTAAGACCGGGGAGCTGTTTTTT	CASSLGRTKTGELFF
many	-	TRBV10-3	TRBJ2-5	TGTGCCGAGCCCGGTCCAGGGCGAGAGACCCAGTACTTC	CAEPGPGRETQYF
-	-	TRBV20-1	TRBJ1-1	TGCAGTGCTAATGAGGGGGGCGAAGCTTTCTTT	CSANEGGEAFF
many	TRBD2	TRBV29-1	TRBJ2-5	TGCAGCGTTGAAGGCCTGGGAGGGCGGGAGACCCAGTACTTC	CSVEGLGGRETQYF
many	TRBD1	TRBV3-1	TRBJ1-1	TGTGCCAGCAGCACCCAGACAGGGTCTATTACTGAAGCTTTCTTT	CASSTQTGSITEAFF
many	-	TRBV7-2	TRBJ1-3	TGTGCCAGCAGCTTTCGGACAGAGGGAAACACCATATATTTT	CASSFRTEGNTIYF
many	TRBD2	TRBV12-3/TRBV12-4	TRBJ2-5	TGTGCCAGCAGTTTAGAGTCGGCTAGCGGAGAGACCCAGTACTTC	CASSLESASGETQYF
many	-	TRBV13	TRBJ1-1	TGTGCCAGCAGAGGAGTATGGGACACTGAAGCTTTCTTT	CASRGVWDTEAFF
many	-	TRBV4-2	TRBJ1-2	TGTGCCAGCAGCCAAGAGTTGGACAGTAACTATGGCTACACCTTC	CASSQELDSNYGYTF
-	-	TRBV5-6	TRBJ1-1	TGTGCCAGCAGCTTGGCCGATGGACAAGGGATAAACACTGAAGCTTTCTTT	CASSLADGQGINTEAFF
many	TRBD1	TRBV7-2	TRBJ1-5	TGTGCCAGCAGCTCCGGGACAGGGGGGTTCGGTCAGCCCCAGCATTTT	CASSSGTGGFGQPQHF
many	-	TRBV7-9	TRBJ1-4	TGTGCCAGCAGCTCGACAGGAACGAGGGAAAAACTGTTTTTT	CASSSTGTREKLFF
many	TRBD1	TRBV20-1	TRBJ2-1	TGCAGTGCTAGGAGGACAGGAGCCTTCTGTGAGCAGTTCTTC	CSARRTGAFCEQFF
many	-	TRBV12-3/TRBV12-4	TRBJ2-5	TGTGCCAGCAGCTTGCGAGAGACCCAGTACTTC	CASSLRETQYF
many	-	TRBV12-3/TRBV12-4	TRBJ2-1	TGTGCCAGCAGTTTAAGGACAGCGTACAATGAGCAGTTCTTC	CASSLRTAYNEQFF
many	-	TRBV11-2	TRBJ1-1	TGTGCCAGCAGCCCCCCATCCTACACTGAAGCTTTCTTT	CASSPPSYTEAFF
-	-	TRBV7-2	TRBJ2-7	TGTGCCAGCAGCTTAGCGGGCGCACAGGGAGGCTACGAGCAGTACTTC	CASSLAGAQGGYEQYF
many	-	TRBV5-1	TRBJ2-1	TGCGCCAGCAGCTTAGACGTCGTAGGTGCGCAGTTCTTC	CASSLDVVGAQFF
many	-	TRBV3-1	TRBJ2-2	TGTGCCGTAGACGGGACTCCGAACACCGGGGAGCTGTTTTTT	CAVDGTPNTGELFF
many	-	TRBV7-8	TRBJ2-3	TGTGCCAGCAGCCCCCTTCGCGGGGTCGGCACAGATACGCAGTATTTT	CASSPLRGVGTDTQYF
many	TRBD2	TRBV7-2	TRBJ2-1	TGTGCCAGCAGCGTCGGGGGGGCTCCCCCCAACAATGAGCAGTTCTTC	CASSVGGAPPNNEQFF
many	-	TRBV7-9	TRBJ2-3	TGTGCCAGCAGCCCCTCAGGGGCCCAACTCACAGATACGCAGTATTTT	CASSPSGAQLTDTQYF
many	TRBD1	TRBV6-2/TRBV6-3	TRBJ2-7	TGTGCCAGCAGGGTAACCGGGACAGGGATCTACGAGCAGTACTTC	CASRVTGTGIYEQYF
few	TRBD2	TRBV27	TRBJ2-3	TGTGCCAGCAGTTTAGGGCAAGCGGGGCGGTACACAGATACGCAGTATTTT	CASSLGQAGRYTDTQYF
many	-	TRBV7-9	TRBJ1-2	TGTGCCAGCAGCTTGATGCCAGGACACAGGGTCCAGGCCTATGGCTACACCTTC	CASSLMPGHRVQAYGYTF
many	TRBD2	TRBV7-6	TRBJ2-3	TGTGCCAGCAGCTCTAGACTAGCGGGGGGCACAGATACGCAGTATTTT	CASSSRLAGGTDTQYF
-	-	TRBV28	TRBJ1-1	TGTGCCAGCCACCCAGTTATCCCAGGGGTTGGCCACAACACTGAAGCTTTCTTT	CASHPVIPGVGHNTEAFF
many	TRBD1	TRBV30	TRBJ2-1	TGTGCCTGGAACCGGGACAGGACTTACAATGAGCAGTTCTTC	CAWNRDRTYNEQFF
few	TRBD1	TRBV20-1	TRBJ1-4	TGCAGTGCGCAGGGACAGGGCGGAATCGGAATAAATGAAAAACTGTTTTTT	CSAQGQGGIGINEKLFF
few	-	TRBV20-1	TRBJ2-7	TGCAGTGCTAATTCAGGCTCCTACGAGCAGTACTTC	CSANSGSYEQYF
many	-	TRBV28	TRBJ2-1	TGTGCCAGCAGTTTCCCCGCCAGACCCTATTTCTACAATGAGCAGTTCTTC	CASSFPARPYFYNEQFF
many	-	TRBV21-1	TRBJ2-7	TGTGCCAGCAGCAATTCCCACCTCAGGGGCGCAGCCTACGAGCAGTACTTC	CASSNSHLRGAAYEQYF
many	-	TRBV18	TRBJ2-7	TGTGCCAGCTCACCACGAGGAGGGGGGGAGCAGTACTTC	CASSPRGGGEQYF
many	TRBD1	TRBV3-1	TRBJ1-5	TGTGCCAGCAGCCAAGAGAGGGGGCTAGGTCAGCCCCAGCATTTT	CASSQERGLGQPQHF